The T cell receptor (beta chain) under discussion was sequenced for a study of T cell responses to AZD1222 COVID-19 vaccine. Study-level points and caveats: Clonal diversity was possibly underestimated, and the donors were mostly white British, with more females. Just a handful of AZD1222 recipients tested seropositive at baseline.

This table comes from immunoSEQ multiplex PCR, and its TCRdb copy is limited to in-frame clones, with some not included. Counted here are some 92,000 clones, about 90% occurring once; the ten biggest clones make up around 6.9%. As regards this clone: What it binds is not known.

J lost 5 bases, V lost 5 bases, and 4 bases had no gene match. Germline V gives CDR1 SEHNR, CDR2 FQNEAQ (reference sequence). The CDR3 is made up of 13 amino acids. This rearrangement joins TRBV7-9 to TRBJ1-2, with 8 bases lining up with TRBD1. The specimen comprised peripheral blood, sampled on day 0 of AZD1222 vaccination. The source of this sequence is an adult in good health. The CDR3: CASSADREYGYTF. The CDR3 bases are TGTGCCAGCAGCGCGGACAGGGAGTATGGCTACACCTTC.